Listed below are T cell receptor beta chains from one sample, sequenced in a study of patients and donors after allogeneic stem cell transplantation. TCRdb used MiXCR to reprocess the RT-PCR reads, holding one entry per CDR3 protein. The repertoire holds approximately 220,000 distinct CDR3 sequences, with around two fifths as singletons. Sequencing was performed on blood, either unsorted or a sorted T cell fraction (not recorded which). All receptors come from a human donor who was either an allogeneic HSCT recipient or a stem cell or donor lymphocyte infusion donor (not recorded which). It is not recorded whose cells these are; they may come from a transplant donor. The CDR3 runs from the conserved cysteine through the conserved F or W. Fields, in order: V gene, D gene, J gene, clone size, CDR3 protein, CDR3 DNA. A D gene is named only where the DNA matches it firmly. Rows may omit the clone size; those that give it use once, few, many or a size class.

TRBV12-3/TRBV12-4	NA	TRBJ1-5	many	CASSLRGIKNQPQHF	TGTGCCAGCAGTTTGCGAGGGATAAAAAATCAGCCCCAGCATTTT
TRBV4-2	TRBD2	TRBJ2-2	NA	CASSQEWGGTGELFF	TGTGCCAGCAGCCAAGAGTGGGGGGGGACCGGGGAGCTGTTTTTT
TRBV4-3	NA	TRBJ1-2	few	CASSQDVQFNYGYTF	TGCGCCAGCAGCCAAGATGTTCAGTTTAACTATGGCTACACCTTC
TRBV12-3/TRBV12-4	TRBD1	TRBJ1-1	NA	CASSLARQGGEAFF	TGTGCCAGCAGTTTAGCGCGGCAGGGGGGAGAAGCTTTCTTT
TRBV4-3	NA	TRBJ1-5	NA	CASSQDSGRHNQPQHF	TGCGCCAGCAGCCAAGACAGCGGTAGACACAATCAGCCCCAGCATTTT
TRBV2	NA	TRBJ2-7	NA	CASSVNSGEQYF	TGTGCCAGCAGTGTTAACAGCGGCGAGCAGTACTTC
TRBV25-1	NA	TRBJ1-5	NA	CASMFGKGNQPQHF	TGTGCCAGCATGTTTGGGAAGGGAAATCAGCCCCAGCATTTT
TRBV10-3	NA	TRBJ2-1	few	CAISARTQLSHNEQFF	TGTGCCATCAGTGCCCGGACTCAGCTGTCCCACAATGAGCAGTTCTTC
TRBV20-1	TRBD1	TRBJ1-1	few	CSARRDRGNTEAFF	TGCAGTGCCAGAAGGGACAGGGGTAACACTGAAGCTTTCTTT
TRBV3-1	NA	TRBJ1-1	NA	CASRGPTTEAFF	TGTGCCAGCAGGGGGCCGACCACTGAAGCTTTCTTT
TRBV25-1	NA	TRBJ2-1	NA	CASTTTGGVYNEQFF	TGTGCCAGCACTACGACAGGAGGGGTCTACAATGAGCAGTTCTTC
TRBV5-1	TRBD1	TRBJ1-1	NA	CASSSRGQGSVNTEAFF	TGCGCCAGCAGTAGCAGGGGACAGGGGTCGGTGAACACTGAAGCTTTCTTT
TRBV6-6	NA	TRBJ1-2	NA	CASSSRGRPNYGYTF	TGTGCCAGCAGTTCTAGAGGGAGGCCTAACTATGGCTACACCTTC
TRBV11-2	NA	TRBJ1-1	few	CASSLEGSMNTEAFF	TGTGCCAGCAGCTTAGAGGGCAGTATGAACACTGAAGCTTTCTTT
TRBV7-7	NA	TRBJ2-5	few	CASSPQGRETQYF	TGTGCCAGCAGCCCTCAGGGAAGAGAGACCCAGTACTTC
TRBV7-9	NA	TRBJ2-1	NA	CASQKGLGYNEQFF	TGTGCCAGCCAGAAGGGCCTAGGATACAATGAGCAGTTCTTC
TRBV7-6	TRBD1	TRBJ1-6	NA	CASSKGARGPLRSPLHF	TGTGCCAGCAGCAAAGGAGCGAGGGGGCCTCTAAGATCACCCCTCCACTTT
TRBV6-6	NA	TRBJ1-6	NA	CASSYSREGSYNSPLHF	TGTGCCAGCAGTTACTCGAGGGAAGGGTCCTATAATTCACCCCTCCACTTT
TRBV18	NA	TRBJ2-5	NA	CASSPPLGSSGWQETQYF	TGTGCCAGCTCACCACCGCTTGGGAGCTCCGGTTGGCAAGAGACCCAGTACTTC
TRBV12-3/TRBV12-4	NA	TRBJ1-2	few	CASSLSLLYGYTF	TGTGCCAGCAGTTTAAGCTTACTCTATGGCTACACCTTC
TRBV15	TRBD2	TRBJ2-7	NA	CATSLREGSIYEQYF	TGTGCCACCAGCCTCCGGGAGGGTTCGATCTACGAGCAGTACTTC
TRBV6-6	NA	TRBJ1-4	NA	CASSLAGAATNEKLFF	TGTGCCAGCAGTCTTGCCGGGGCCGCAACTAATGAAAAACTGTTTTTT
TRBV6-5	NA	TRBJ1-4	few	CASAPGPIEEKLFF	TGTGCCAGCGCCCCGGGACCAATAGAGGAAAAACTGTTTTTT
TRBV7-8	TRBD1	TRBJ1-3	few	CASSLVGTGGFGNTIYF	TGTGCCAGCAGCTTAGTGGGGACAGGGGGTTTCGGAAACACCATATATTTT
TRBV6-2/TRBV6-3	NA	TRBJ2-3	NA	CASSYSFHVDTQYF	TGTGCCAGCAGTTACTCGTTCCATGTAGATACGCAGTATTTT
TRBV5-1	TRBD1	TRBJ1-1	NA	CASSTRQGARAFF	TGCGCCAGCAGCACGCGACAGGGGGCGCGGGCTTTCTTT
TRBV7-9	NA	TRBJ2-5	few	CASSLAYGRETQYF	TGTGCCAGCAGCTTAGCATACGGGAGAGAGACCCAGTACTTC
TRBV7-3	NA	TRBJ2-1	NA	CASSPHPLNNEQFF	TGTGCGAGCAGTCCACACCCATTGAACAATGAGCAGTTCTTC